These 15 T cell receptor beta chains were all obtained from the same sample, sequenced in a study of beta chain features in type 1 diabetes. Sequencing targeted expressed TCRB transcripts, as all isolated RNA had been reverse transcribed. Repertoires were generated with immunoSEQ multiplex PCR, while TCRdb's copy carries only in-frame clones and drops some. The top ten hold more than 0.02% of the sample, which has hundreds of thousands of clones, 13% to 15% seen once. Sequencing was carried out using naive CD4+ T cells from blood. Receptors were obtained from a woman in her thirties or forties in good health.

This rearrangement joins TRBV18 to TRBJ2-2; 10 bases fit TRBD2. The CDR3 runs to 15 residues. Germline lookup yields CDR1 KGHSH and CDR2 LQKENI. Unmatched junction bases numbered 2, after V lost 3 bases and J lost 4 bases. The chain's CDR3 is CASSPWTSGTGELFF. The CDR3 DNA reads TGTGCCAGCTCACCTTGGACTAGCGGCACCGGGGAGCTGTTTTTT.

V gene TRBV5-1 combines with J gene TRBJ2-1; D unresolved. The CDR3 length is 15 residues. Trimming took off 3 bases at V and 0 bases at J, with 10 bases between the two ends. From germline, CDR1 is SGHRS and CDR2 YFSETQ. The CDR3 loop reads CASSYEISSYNEQFF. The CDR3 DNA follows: TGCGCCAGCAGCTACGAGATTAGCTCCTACAATGAGCAGTTCTTC.

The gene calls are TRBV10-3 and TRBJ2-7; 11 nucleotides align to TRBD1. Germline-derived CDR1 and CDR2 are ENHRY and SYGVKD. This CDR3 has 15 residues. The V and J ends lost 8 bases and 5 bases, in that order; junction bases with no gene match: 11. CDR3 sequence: CAIDDPGQGGHEQYF. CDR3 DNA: TGTGCCATCGATGACCCGGGACAGGGGGGCCACGAGCAGTACTTC.

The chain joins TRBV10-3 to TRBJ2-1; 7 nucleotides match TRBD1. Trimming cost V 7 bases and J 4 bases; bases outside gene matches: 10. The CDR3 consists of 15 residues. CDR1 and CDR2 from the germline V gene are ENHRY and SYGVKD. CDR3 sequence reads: CAITEDRTHYNEQFF. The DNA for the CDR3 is TGTGCCATCACAGAGGACAGGACTCATTACAATGAGCAGTTCTTC.

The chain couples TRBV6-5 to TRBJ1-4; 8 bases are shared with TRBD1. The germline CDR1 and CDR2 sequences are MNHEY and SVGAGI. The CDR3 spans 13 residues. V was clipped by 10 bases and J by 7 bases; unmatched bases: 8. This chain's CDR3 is CATGDRWAEKLFF. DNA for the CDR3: TGTGCCACGGGGGACAGGTGGGCTGAAAAACTGTTTTTT.

The CDR3 protein is CASSLVLEASGNTIYF. CDR3 bases: TGTGCCAGCAGCTTAGTGTTAGAGGCTTCTGGAAACACCATATATTTT. This chain links TRBV7-9 with TRBJ1-3; D not certain. Germline CDR1 reads SEHNR; CDR2 reads FQNEAQ (reference sequence). Deletions cut 1 base from V and 1 base from J, with 11 bases between. This CDR3 spans 16 amino acids.

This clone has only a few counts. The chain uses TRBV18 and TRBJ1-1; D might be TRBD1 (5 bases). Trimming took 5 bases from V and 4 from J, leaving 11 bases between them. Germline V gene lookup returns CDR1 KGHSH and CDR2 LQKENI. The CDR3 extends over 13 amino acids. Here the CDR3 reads CASSRGESTEAFF. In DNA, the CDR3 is TGTGCCAGCTCAAGGGGTGAGAGCACTGAAGCTTTCTTT.

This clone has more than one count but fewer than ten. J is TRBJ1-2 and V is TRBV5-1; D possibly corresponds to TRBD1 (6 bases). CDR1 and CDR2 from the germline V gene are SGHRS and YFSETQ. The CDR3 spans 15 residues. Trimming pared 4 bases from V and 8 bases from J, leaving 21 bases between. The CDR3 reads CASSRDTRPLGGYTF. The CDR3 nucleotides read TGCGCCAGCAGCCGGGACACCCGGCCTCTGGGAGGCTACACCTTC.

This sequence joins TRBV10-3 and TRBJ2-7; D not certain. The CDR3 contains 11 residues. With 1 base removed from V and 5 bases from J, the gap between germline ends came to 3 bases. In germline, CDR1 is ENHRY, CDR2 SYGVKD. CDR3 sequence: CAISELNEQYF. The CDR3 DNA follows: TGTGCCATCAGTGAGTTAAACGAGCAGTACTTC.

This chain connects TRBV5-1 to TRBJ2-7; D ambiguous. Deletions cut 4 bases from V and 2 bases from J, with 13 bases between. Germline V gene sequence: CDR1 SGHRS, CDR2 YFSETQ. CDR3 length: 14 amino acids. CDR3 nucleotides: TGCGCCAGCAGCCCCTTGGGCCTTACCTACGAGCAGTACTTC. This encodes CASSPLGLTYEQYF.

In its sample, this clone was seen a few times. The CDR3 DNA is TGTGCCAGCAGCTTGAGGGAGGGGAACACTGAAGCTTTCTTT. It yields the protein CASSLREGNTEAFF. The chain has TRBV5-4 and TRBJ1-1; unclear D gene. V lost 1 base to trimming and J lost 1 base, with 8 bases between them. The CDR3 sequence is 14 residues long. Germline loops: CDR1 SGHNT, CDR2 YYREEE (reference sequence). The variable domain in full, completed from reference TRBV5-4 and TRBJ1-1, reads ETGVTQSPTHLIKTRGQQVTLRCSSQSGHNTVSWYQQALGQGPQFIFQYYREEENGRGNFPPRFSGLQFPNYSSELNVNALELDDSALYLCASSLREGNTEAFFGQGTRLTVV.

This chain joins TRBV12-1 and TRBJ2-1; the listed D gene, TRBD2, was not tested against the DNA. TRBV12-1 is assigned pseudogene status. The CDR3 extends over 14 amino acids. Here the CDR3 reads CASSFVTSVDEQFF. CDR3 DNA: TGTGCCAGCAGCTTTGTTACTAGCGTGGATGAGCAGTTCTTC.

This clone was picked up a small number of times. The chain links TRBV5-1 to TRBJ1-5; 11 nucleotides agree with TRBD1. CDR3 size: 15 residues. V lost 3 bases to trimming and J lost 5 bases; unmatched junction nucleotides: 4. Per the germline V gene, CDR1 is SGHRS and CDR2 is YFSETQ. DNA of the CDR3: TGCGCCAGCAGCTGGGGACAGGGGGTGGATCAGCCCCAGCATTTT. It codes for CASSWGQGVDQPQHF. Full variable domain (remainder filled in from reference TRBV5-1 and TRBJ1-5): KAGVTQTPRYLIKTRGQQVTLSCSPISGHRSVSWYQQTPGQGLQFLFEYFSETQRNKGNFPGRFSGRQFSNSRSEMNVSTLELGDSALYLCASSWGQGVDQPQHFGDGTRLSIL.

The chain's CDR3 is CASSRVGAGQETQYF. In DNA form, the CDR3 reads TGCGCCAGCAGCCGTGTGGGGGCGGGTCAAGAGACCCAGTACTTC. This chain joins TRBV5-1 and TRBJ2-5, with D perhaps matching TRBD1 (6 bases). The ends were cut back, 4 bases at V and 2 bases at J, with 15 bases in the middle. The germline V gene has CDR1 SGHRS and CDR2 YFSETQ. The CDR3 extends over 15 amino acids.

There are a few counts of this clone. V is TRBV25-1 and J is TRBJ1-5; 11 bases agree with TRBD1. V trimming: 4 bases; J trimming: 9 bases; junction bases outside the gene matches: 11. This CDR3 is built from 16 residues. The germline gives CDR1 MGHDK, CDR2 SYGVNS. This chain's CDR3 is CASSASAGTGGSPQHF. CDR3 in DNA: TGTGCCAGCAGTGCCTCAGCCGGGACAGGGGGATCGCCCCAGCATTTT.